The TCR beta chain described here comes from a study of chemoradiotherapy in HPV16-positive cancers. In the study overall: Candidate HPV-specific clones and shared TCR motifs came from two HPV16-positive patients.

V was trimmed by 0 bases and J by 4 bases, leaving 19 bases between them. The CDR3 is made up of 17 amino acids. CDR1 is SGDLS and CDR2 is YYNGEE in the germline V gene. Worth noting for this clone: No antigen is known for it.

Samples were taken several times over chemoradiotherapy. The method was immunoSEQ multiplex PCR; TCRdb's version includes in-frame clones alone and lacks a portion of them. The repertoire has approximately 27,000 clones, 84% of them found once; the top ten carry 5% to 6.5%. General study points: During treatment, candidate HPV-specific clones and E7-related motifs expanded in tumor. Only a couple of HPV16-positive patients supplied the functional HPV-specificity definition.

Material: blood, obtained from a patient who underwent chemoradiotherapy. This clonotype was obtained from a human donor with HPV-associated anogenital cancer. This sequence joins TRBV9 and TRBJ1-1, with a weak D call TRBD1 (5 bases). CDR3 nucleotides: TGTGCCAGCAGCGTAGATAGGGGCACGGTCGGAGCCACTGAAGCTTTCTTT. The encoded protein is CASSVDRGTVGATEAFF.